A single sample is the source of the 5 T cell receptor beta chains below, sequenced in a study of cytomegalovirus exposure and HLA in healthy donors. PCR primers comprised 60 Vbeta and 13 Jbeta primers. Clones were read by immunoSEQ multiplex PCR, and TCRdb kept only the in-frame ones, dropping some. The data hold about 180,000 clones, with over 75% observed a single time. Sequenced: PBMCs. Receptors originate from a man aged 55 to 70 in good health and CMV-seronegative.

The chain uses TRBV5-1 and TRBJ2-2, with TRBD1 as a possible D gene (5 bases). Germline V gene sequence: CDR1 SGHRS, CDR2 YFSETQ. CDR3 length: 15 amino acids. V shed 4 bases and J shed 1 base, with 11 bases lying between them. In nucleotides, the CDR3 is TGCGCCAGCAGCCTGGGCGGACAGAACACCGGGGAGCTGTTTTTT. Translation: CASSLGGQNTGELFF.

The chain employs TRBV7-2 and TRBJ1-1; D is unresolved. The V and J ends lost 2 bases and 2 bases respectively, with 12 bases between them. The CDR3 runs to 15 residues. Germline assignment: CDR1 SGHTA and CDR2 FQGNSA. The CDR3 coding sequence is TGTGCCAGCAGCTTATTACCCAACCTAAACACTGAAGCTTTCTTT. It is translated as CASSLLPNLNTEAFF.

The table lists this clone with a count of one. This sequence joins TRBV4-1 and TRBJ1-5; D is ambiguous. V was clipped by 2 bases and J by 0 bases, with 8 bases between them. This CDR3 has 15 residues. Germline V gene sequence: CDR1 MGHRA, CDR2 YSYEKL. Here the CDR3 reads CASSQRSNSNQPQHF. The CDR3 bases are TGCGCCAGCAGCCAACGGAGTAATAGCAATCAGCCCCAGCATTTT.

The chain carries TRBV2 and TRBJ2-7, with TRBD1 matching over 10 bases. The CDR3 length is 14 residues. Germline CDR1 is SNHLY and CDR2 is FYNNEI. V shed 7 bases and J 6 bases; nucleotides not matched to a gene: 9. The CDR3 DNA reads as TGTGCCAGCAAAAGAATGGGACAGGGGAGCGAGCAGTACTTC. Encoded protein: CASKRMGQGSEQYF.

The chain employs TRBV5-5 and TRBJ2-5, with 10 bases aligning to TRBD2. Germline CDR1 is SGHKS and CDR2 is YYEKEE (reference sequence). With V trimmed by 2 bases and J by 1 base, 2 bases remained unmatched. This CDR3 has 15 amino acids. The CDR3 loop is CASSFSGGSQETQYF. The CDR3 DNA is TGTGCCAGCAGCTTTAGCGGGGGGAGCCAAGAGACCCAGTACTTC.